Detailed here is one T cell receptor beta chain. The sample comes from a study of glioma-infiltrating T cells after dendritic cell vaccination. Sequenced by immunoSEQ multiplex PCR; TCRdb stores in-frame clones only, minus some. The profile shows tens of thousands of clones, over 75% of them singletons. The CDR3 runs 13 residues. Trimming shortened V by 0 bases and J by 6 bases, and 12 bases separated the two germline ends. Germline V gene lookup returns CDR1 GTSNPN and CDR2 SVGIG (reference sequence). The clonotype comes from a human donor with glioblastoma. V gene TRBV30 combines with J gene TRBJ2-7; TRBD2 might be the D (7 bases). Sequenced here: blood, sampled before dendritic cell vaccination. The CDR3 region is CAWSVRGGGEQYF. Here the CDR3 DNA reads TGTGCCTGGAGTGTACGGGGAGGGGGCGAGCAGTACTTC.